The 3 T cell receptor beta chains given below trace back to one sample, sequenced in a study of blood T cell repertoires in COVID-19. Produced via immunoSEQ multiplex PCR; TCRdb's table is partial and in-frame only. Among fewer than 110,000 clones listed, approximately 84% were seen once. The source material was peripheral blood. These TCRs come from a human donor in a cohort sampled during active COVID-19.

This chain connects TRBV3-1 (or the pseudogene TRBV3-2) to TRBJ2-3; TRBD2 agrees at 13 bases. The germline V gene has CDR1 LGHDT and CDR2 YNNKEL (reference sequence). The CDR3 is 17 residues long. The ends lost 3 bases at V and 3 bases at J; junction bases unmatched: 6. The CDR3 region has the DNA TGTGCCAGCAGCCACCACCTGACTAGCGGGAGGACAGATACGCAGTATTTT. Its protein is CASSHHLTSGRTDTQYF.

The rearrangement joins TRBV3-1 (or the pseudogene TRBV3-2) to TRBJ2-1, with D possibly TRBD2 on 6 matching bases. CDR3 size: 15 residues. Trimming pared 4 bases from V and 6 bases from J, leaving 16 bases between. The germline V gene encodes CDR1 LGHDT and CDR2 YNNKEL (reference sequence). CDR3 coding DNA: TGTGCCAGCAGCCTAAAGGGACTCCAGCGCAATGAGCAGTTCTTC. Its protein is CASSLKGLQRNEQFF.

This clone was observed many times. CDR3 sequence (DNA): TGCAGCGTTGGACAGACCTACGAGCAGTACTTC. The encoded protein is CSVGQTYEQYF. The chain employs TRBV29-1 and TRBJ2-7; maybe TRBD1 (5 bases). Germline V gene data show CDR1 as SQVTM and CDR2 as ANQGSEA. Trimming pared 4 bases from V and 2 bases from J, leaving 6 bases between. The CDR3 sequence is 11 residues long.